The rows below give T cell receptor beta chains drawn from one sample of a study of graft-versus-host responses after intestinal transplantation. TCRdb's copy holds only in-frame clones and misses some; the assay was immunoSEQ multiplex PCR. The sample lists around 120,000 clones, just over 90% occurring once. Antigens for these TCRs are unknown. The sample was unstimulated CD4+ T cells sorted from spleen or lymph node cells, taken before intestinal transplant. The receptors were gathered from a human donor who received an intestinal transplant. CDR3s include the opening cysteine and the closing phenylalanine or tryptophan. Rows may omit the clone size; those that give it use once, few, many or a size class.

size	V	J	CDR3
-	TRBV7-9	TRBJ1-4	CASSWRGNEKLFF
-	TRBV6-1	TRBJ1-6	CASNRDFNSPLHF
few	TRBV7-9	TRBJ2-6	CASSPVANVLTF
-	TRBV5-1	TRBJ1-2	CASSTTENYGYTF
-	TRBV27	TRBJ1-5	CASGRGSTYSNQPQHF
-	TRBV27	TRBJ1-4	CASSESGPSEKLFF
-	TRBV25-1	TRBJ2-7	CASSPGRTTYEQYF
-	TRBV2	TRBJ2-1	CASTPRAGVGDNEQFF
-	TRBV5-1	TRBJ2-7	CASSLTGTSYEQYF
-	TRBV28	TRBJ1-4	CASTHHGGATNEKLFF
-	TRBV6-1	TRBJ2-7	CASWGRPDGPYEQYF
-	TRBV30	TRBJ2-7	CAWAAGSGPPYEQYF